This TCR beta chain was recovered during a study of cytomegalovirus exposure and HLA in healthy donors (dated by TCRdb to the late 2010s). Background for the entire study: According to an earlier analysis of a few hundred of the donors, some 170 million T cells yielded 90 million to 140 million unique TCR beta sequences and more than 250 Gb of sequence data. The genetic ancestry cluster associated with self-reported Caucasian donors included 80% to 90% of the 398 genotyped donors. The aim of the study was to test whether cataloging public T cell receptors could identify signatures of past pathogen exposure. In the later analysis, no new phenotypic data were used to find candidate immune exposures; instead, reliance was placed on TCR beta sequences and their occurrence across donors. Typing coverage differed by locus: A, B, C, DRB1 and DQB1 were typed in roughly 620-640 donors, DQA1 in about 500, DPA1 in approximately 610, and DPB1 in just under 490. To decide whether each TCR beta V gene segment behaved as functional or pseudogenic, an earlier analysis of several hundred of the donors relied on high-throughput TCR beta sequencing. All discovery cohort repertoires had been generated using a single sequencing platform. A separate validation cohort of approximately 120 different subjects was used in addition to the roughly 640-subject first cohort. Using immunosequencing, the study profiled T cell repertoires from about 620 subjects and related those repertoires to cytomegalovirus serostatus. To study patterns of TCR occurrence, a later analysis re-analyzed previously published TCR beta repertoires from several hundred donors and added high-resolution HLA genotyping. In a later genetic analysis, genome-wide SNP genotypes for 398 of the 666 donors were used, and that subset was treated as a discovery cohort. Alongside the repertoire data, information on donor age, sex, ethnicity and CMV serostatus was compiled. On average, roughly 240,000 unique TCR beta nucleotide sequences were sequenced per donor among several hundred genotyped donors of the cohort, with roughly 18% of those sequences being non-productive. The study combined high-throughput TCR immunosequencing, statistical association of individual TCRs with disease status, and machine learning to predict cytomegalovirus infection status. An early release covering approximately 600 HLA-typed donors comprised about 290 gigabases of sequencing data and approximately 80 million unique TCR sequences. Because of strong linkage in the cohort, five DR-DQ haplotypes were treated as single units for association and clustering. HLA typing included class I and class II loci at four-digit resolution. Paper-wide results and their limitations: It was suggested by the authors that the approach could potentially be generalized to other disease states and immunological phenotypes. Several of the top co-occurrence clusters appeared to be linked to parvovirus B19, influenza, CMV and Epstein-Barr virus, according to a later analysis. In a later analysis, HLA-associated TCR beta chains showed more clonal expansion and lower generation probabilities than non-associated chains that were equally common. Assigning TCR associations to individual alleles was difficult when HLA alleles, especially DR and DQ, strongly co-occurred. A cluster of highly shared sequence variants was judged likely to represent a technical artifact of the sequencing pipeline. Because HLA typing was missing for some donors at each locus, association tests included only the typed subset. Correlated functional status among segregating V segments might reflect linkage disequilibrium, but an unknown experimental factor could not be ruled out. Most TCR sequences were seen in very few donors, while some public TCRs were found in many individuals. According to a later analysis, most CMV-associated TCR beta chains appeared to be HLA-restricted, and the HLA associations seemed to be driven largely by CMV exposure. In an earlier analysis of around 600 of the donors, most TCR beta V segments were observed in productive rearrangements about 90% or about 30% of the time, broadly matching IMGT annotations. V-gene and J-gene trimming of TCR beta chains was associated with a missense DCLRE1C variant in a later genetic analysis, and the association was replicated in an independent cohort. The cohort was sequenced for TCR beta chains only, and without alpha or paired-chain data the features that could be detected were limited. Roughly uniform sequencing depth across donors was assumed in presence/absence analyses, although this assumption may not hold. The earlier analysis of some 560 of the donors excluded over 15 rarely observed V segments, including chromosome 9 orphons, because counts were too low. A few of the identified cytomegalovirus-associated TCR beta chains were confirmed in vitro to be specific for cytomegalovirus antigens. A later analysis found that TCR association rates varied across HLA loci, with DRB1 alleles showing the most associated TCRs and HLA-C alleles the fewest. In a later genetic analysis, fewer N-insertions in productive TCRs were reported among donors in an Asian-associated ancestry cluster than the 666-donor mean. In both the original and validation cohorts, the classifier was reported to diagnose cytomegalovirus status with high specificity and sensitivity. A total of about 150 TCR beta chains were listed by the study as associated with cytomegalovirus. For the cohort, immune exposure information was limited to CMV serostatus. A further reported finding was that TCR beta sequences accurately predicted the HLA-A and HLA-B alleles for most subjects in the first cohort. In a later analysis, 16,951 TCR beta sequences were associated with specific HLA alleles at a false discovery rate of 0.05.

In total, more than 500 healthy bone marrow donors made up the cohort. Cohort members were all nominally healthy when sampled, although unrecorded immune exposures were likely present. The donor was CMV seropositive and belonged to the group of a few hundred seropositive cohort members. Each donor provided a peripheral blood sample, and peripheral blood mononuclear cells were used for TCR beta sequencing. The Qiagen DNeasy Blood Extraction Kit was used to extract genomic DNA from the blood cell samples. As regards this clone: The antigen it binds to is not known. Base-call qualities are not available, and no considerably larger clone is one nucleotide away.

The method was the immunoSEQ multiplex PCR assay. For the multiplex PCR, a mixture combining 60 forward primers for TCR Vbeta segments and 13 reverse primers for TCR Jbeta segments was used. Amplification of the CDR3 region of rearranged TCR beta genes was performed with a multiplex PCR assay on genomic DNA. The Illumina HiSeq System was used to sequence the amplified TCR beta libraries as 87-base-pair reads. The original pipeline was this. In a later analysis, about 80 million unique TCR beta chains were counted across the 650 to 750 repertoires, and roughly 9.9 million of these chains were shared by at least two donors. Raw reads were error-corrected and collapsed into unique sequences by a nearest-neighbor algorithm in which closely related sequences were merged to remove PCR and sequencing errors. V, D and J gene segments were assigned by aligning CDR3 sequences to IMGT reference sequences. Each retained sequence needed at least a six-nucleotide match to both a V gene segment and a J gene segment. A rearrangement counted as productive if the CDR3 had no stop codons and remained in frame with V and J, and every other rearrangement counted as non-productive. CDR3 was defined by IMGT convention, running from the second conserved V-encoded cysteine to the conserved J-encoded phenylalanine. In an earlier analysis of more than 550 of the donors, sequences lacking an unambiguous match to a single V gene segment were excluded. An earlier analysis of over 450 of the donors classified V segments as functional when productive rearrangements were above 56.7% and as segregating when the standard deviation between donors was above 5%. To diagnose cytomegalovirus status from the catalog of TCR beta chain sequences, a statistical classification framework was built. A later analysis assigned V and J genes by comparing TCR nucleotide sequences with IMGT/GENE-DB human TR gene sequences. In a later analysis, CDR3 sequences and most-parsimonious VDJ recombination scenarios were assigned using the TCRdist pipeline. A later analysis defined each TCR beta chain by its CDR3 amino acid sequence plus V-gene family, and excluded reads lacking a unique V-gene family. As a way to deal with suspected cross-contamination and a sequencing artifact, a later analysis dropped roughly 620 nucleotide sequences that were highly shared and had low generation probability. For each public chain, a later analysis derived a clonal expansion index from normalized ranks of inferred template counts within each repertoire. Generation probabilities in a later analysis came from a VDJ recombination model fitted to out-of-frame rearrangements, and those results were checked against IGoR. A later analysis scored TCR-TCR, TCR-HLA and TCR-CMV co-occurrence with hypergeometric tests, applying a repertoire-size bias correction to TCR pairs. A later analysis estimated false discovery rates by permuting HLA or CMV assignments 20 times. In a later analysis, co-occurring TCRs were grouped using DBSCAN, with TCRdist sequence similarity added in when clustering inside HLA-allele-positive subsets. For co-occurrence clustering, repertoires with fewer than 30,000 or more than 120,000 public chains were excluded, along with four to six repertoires with anomalous nucleotide sharing. Here the immuneACCESS table is served through TCRdb, limited to in-frame sequences with V and J called. Missing clones are a known gap in these copies; in checked studies unresolved V genes cover under half, and the rest lacks a known reason. V, J and clone size are taken as reported in that table, and D and trimming were inferred from the DNA itself. The sample includes 100,000 to 150,000 clones, with 75% to 85% observed a single time. The leading ten clones occupy approximately 3.1% of the sample.

Sequenced: PBMCs. The TCR originated in a woman under 30 in good health and CMV-seropositive.

For the CDR3, the sequence is CASSIIPRAAHGYTF. The nucleotide sequence reads as follows: TGTGCCAGTAGTATAATCCCGCGGGCTGCACATGGCTACACCTTC. The rearranged segments are TRBV19 and TRBJ1-2; the D gene remains uncertain. From the cysteine through the phenylalanine, the CDR3 covers 15 amino acids. Of the read, only the CDR3 DNA is kept; its 45 bases are in frame from base 1. Via the germline V gene (reference sequence), CDR1 is LNHDA and CDR2 SQIVND. Relative to germline, V is 2 bases shorter and J is 6 bases shorter, with 16 bases between their ends.